These 15 T cell receptor beta chains originate from one sample sequenced in a study of shared clonotypes between healthy human individuals. CD8 cells classed as naive were CD45RO-negative and positively selected for CCR7, excluding terminally differentiated effector memory CD45RA+ cells. Using immunoSEQ multiplex PCR, the repertoire was profiled, and TCRdb retains in-frame clones only, with some absent. The profile covers about 2.1 million clones, with roughly 93% appearing a single time and about 1.7% taken by the ten largest. The specimen sequenced was naive CD8+ T cells from PBMCs. These receptors all stem from a man between 18 and 35 years old in good health. Some clones in this sample may be carry-over from other donors' samples.

The rearrangement links TRBV6-6 to TRBJ2-7; 10 nucleotides match TRBD1. J was trimmed by 5 bases and V by 5 bases; bases with no gene match: 9. CDR1 MNHNY and CDR2 SVGAGI come from the germline V gene (reference sequence). This CDR3 is 15 amino acids long. The chain's CDR3 is CASSPAGTGDHEQYF. Here the CDR3 DNA reads TGTGCCAGCAGTCCCGCCGGGACAGGGGACCACGAGCAGTACTTC.

In its sample, this clone was seen once. This chain links TRBV2 with TRBJ2-1; D perhaps matches TRBD2 (5 bases). Trimming cost V 4 bases and J 0 bases, with 22 bases left between them. The V gene's germline CDR1 is SNHLY and CDR2 FYNNEI. The CDR3 totals 19 residues. This CDR3 reads CASSAIASGPRSSYNEQFF. The DNA for the CDR3 is TGTGCCAGCAGTGCGATCGCGAGCGGCCCCCGAAGCTCCTACAATGAGCAGTTCTTC.

V and J are TRBV2 and TRBJ1-4, with D possibly being TRBD1 (5 bases). V lost 1 base and J lost 7, with 19 bases in between. Germline assignment: CDR1 SNHLY and CDR2 FYNNEI. This CDR3 is built from 17 residues. The CDR3, as DNA: TGTGCCAGCAGTGAAGAAGTTGGCGGCAGGGAAGGTGAAAAACTGTTTTTT. Encoded protein: CASSEEVGGREGEKLFF.

The rearrangement uses TRBV9 and TRBJ1-1; the D gene is possibly TRBD1 (5 bases). CDR3 length equals 13 residues. V was shortened by 4 bases and J by 3 bases, with 10 bases between the two germline ends. The germline V gene encodes CDR1 SGDLS and CDR2 YYNGEE. The CDR3 DNA reads as TGTGCCAGCAGCCACGGGGGGTACACTGAAGCTTTCTTT. The encoded protein is CASSHGGYTEAFF.

V and J are TRBV28 and TRBJ2-7, with unresolved D. Germline assignment: CDR1 MDHEN and CDR2 SYDVKM. This CDR3 has 14 residues. Trimming removed 6 bases from V and 0 bases from J, with 12 bases in between. The CDR3 coding sequence is TGTGCCAGCAGACTTCCCGACATCTCCTACGAGCAGTACTTC. Translating it yields CASRLPDISYEQYF.

The chain employs TRBV7-9 and TRBJ2-7, with TRBD1 identical over 11 bases. CDR1 SEHNR and CDR2 FQNEAQ come from the germline V gene (reference sequence). The length of the CDR3 is 15 residues. V was clipped by 5 bases and J by 5 bases; unmatched bases: 8. This CDR3 is CASSPWTGGFDEQYF. The CDR3 coding sequence is TGTGCCAGCAGCCCGTGGACAGGGGGCTTCGACGAGCAGTACTTC.

V and J are TRBV7-3 and TRBJ2-6, with D perhaps being TRBD1 or TRBD2 (5 bases each). V shed 5 bases and J shed 0 bases, with 14 bases lying between them. The CDR3 length is 17 residues. CDR1 is SGHTA and CDR2 is FQGTGA in the germline V gene. The CDR3 coding sequence is TGTGCCAGCAGCCCCCGGGACGGTAACTCTGGGGCCAACGTCCTGACTTTC. Residues: CASSPRDGNSGANVLTF.

This clone was recorded only once. The chain is built from TRBV11-2 and TRBJ2-2, with D unclear. This CDR3 has 15 amino acids. With 8 bases removed from V and 4 bases from J, the gap between germline ends came to 17 bases. CDR1 and CDR2 from the germline V gene are SGHAT and FQNNGV. CDR3 in DNA: TGTGCCAGCTGCAAAGTTGGGATACCCACCGGGGAGCTGTTTTTT. It codes for CASCKVGIPTGELFF.

J is TRBJ2-7 and V is TRBV6-5; TRBD1 or TRBD2 may be the D gene (6 bases each). Germline CDR1 reads MNHEY; CDR2 reads SVGAGI. CDR3 length: 15 amino acids. V dropped 4 bases and J dropped 1 base, with 14 bases sitting between them. CDR3 sequence reads: CASSSPRGGSYEQYF. The CDR3 coding sequence is TGTGCCAGCAGTTCCCCGAGAGGGGGGTCCTACGAGCAGTACTTC.

In the case of this clone: Different DNA sequences within this sample yield the same CDR3. V and J are TRBV28 and TRBJ1-2, with D unclear. V dropped 5 bases and J dropped 2 bases, with 6 bases sitting between them. Germline V CDR1 and CDR2: MDHEN, SYDVKM. The CDR3 covers 12 residues. The CDR3 DNA reads TGTGCCAGCAGTCCCGTAAACTATGGCTACACCTTC. Its protein product is CASSPVNYGYTF.

The rearrangement uses TRBV7-8 and TRBJ2-6; TRBD1 aligns across 7 bases. V was pared by 5 bases and J by 2 bases, with 12 bases of the junction left unmatched. Germline assignment: CDR1 SGHVS and CDR2 FQNEAQ. The CDR3 runs to 18 residues. The CDR3 here is CASSPLTGITPGANVLTF. CDR3 nucleotides: TGTGCCAGCAGCCCACTGACAGGGATCACCCCTGGGGCCAACGTCCTGACTTTC.

The chain links TRBV28 to TRBJ2-6, with D possibly TRBD2 on 6 matching bases. The CDR3 spans 16 residues. The V gene's germline CDR1 is MDHEN and CDR2 SYDVKM. The ends were cut back, 6 bases at V and 2 bases at J, with 14 bases in the middle. CDR3 coding DNA: TGTGCCAGCAGGACAACGCGGGAAGCTGGGGCCAACGTCCTGACTTTC. Protein product: CASRTTREAGANVLTF.

This chain connects TRBV4-2 to TRBJ2-7; TRBD2 matches at 15 bases. This CDR3 comprises 15 residues. Germline V lookup: CDR1 LGHNA, CDR2 YNFKEQ. V lost 4 bases and J lost 6; bases outside the gene matches: 4. The CDR3, as DNA: TGTGCCAGCAGCCCCCGGACTAGCGGGAGGGCCGAGCAGTACTTC. The encoded protein is CASSPRTSGRAEQYF.

In the case of this clone: Other DNA sequences in this sample translate to the same CDR3. The chain has TRBV27 and TRBJ2-7; D remains unclear. The germline V gene has CDR1 MNHEY and CDR2 SMNVEV (reference sequence). V lost 2 bases and J 4 bases, leaving 9 bases between the germline ends. This CDR3 contains 13 residues. The DNA of the CDR3 is TGTGCCAGCAGTTTAGGTACCACATACGAGCAGTACTTC. Protein sequence: CASSLGTTYEQYF.

The rearrangement joins TRBV27 to TRBJ2-7; possibly TRBD2 for D (6 bases). Trimming removed 6 bases from V and 2 bases from J, with 14 bases in between. The CDR3 loop spans 14 amino acids. Germline V CDR1 and CDR2: MNHEY, SMNVEV (reference sequence). The chain's CDR3 is CASSRVWGAYEQYF. The CDR3 nucleotides read TGTGCCAGCAGCCGGGTTTGGGGGGCCTACGAGCAGTACTTC.